The 23 T cell receptor beta chains below all came from one sample that was sequenced in a study of blood T cell repertoires in COVID-19. TCRdb's table, derived via immunoSEQ multiplex PCR, lists solely in-frame clones and lacks some. The table records some 250,000 clones, more than 70% of them present only once. Source material: peripheral blood. Receptors were obtained from a woman between 40 and 55 years old who had recovered from COVID-19.

V is TRBV7-2 and J is TRBJ1-5; TRBD1 agrees at 10 bases. The CDR3 is 12 residues long. V gave up 5 bases and J gave up 16 bases; unmatched junction bases: 8. Germline assignment: CDR1 SGHTA and CDR2 FQGNSA. The CDR3 sequence is CASSADRGPRHF. In nucleotides, the CDR3 is TGTGCCAGCAGCGCAGACAGGGGGCCCCGACATTTT.

J is TRBJ1-3 and V is TRBV21-1. TRBV21-1 has pseudogene status. CDR3 length: 12 residues. CDR3 sequence (DNA): TGTGCCAGCAGTGGGGGGGGTAGCACCATATATTTT. Its translation is CASSGGGSTIYF.

This clone appeared a single time. This chain links TRBV4-1 with TRBJ2-7, with TRBD1 matching over 9 bases. J lost 6 bases, V lost 4 bases, and 10 bases had no gene match. This CDR3 region has 15 residues. Germline V gene lookup returns CDR1 MGHRA and CDR2 YSYEKL. The CDR3, as DNA: TGCGCCAGCAGCCCTCCGGGACAGGGTGTTGGCGAGCAGTACTTC. Encoded protein: CASSPPGQGVGEQYF.

The V gene is TRBV6-2 or TRBV6-3, the J gene TRBJ1-1; TRBD1 aligns across 10 bases. The CDR3 is made up of 15 amino acids. CDR1 and CDR2 (germline): MNHEY, SVGEGT. V lost 6 bases to trimming and J lost 4 bases; unmatched junction nucleotides: 8. CDR3 in DNA: TGTGCCAGCAGCTCCGGGACAGGGGTAGTCACTGAAGCTTTCTTT. It translates to CASSSGTGVVTEAFF.

V and J are TRBV7-2 and TRBJ2-1; a possible D gene is TRBD2 (5 bases). V shed 5 bases and J shed 8 bases, with 16 bases lying between them. The CDR3 totals 14 residues. In germline, CDR1 is SGHTA, CDR2 FQGNSA. CDR3 in amino acids: CASSPRTNGDEQFF. CDR3 in DNA: TGTGCCAGCAGCCCCCGGACCAACGGGGATGAGCAGTTCTTC.

The chain combines TRBV4-3 with TRBJ1-2; D may be TRBD1 (5 bases). Looked up from germline, CDR1 is LGHNA and CDR2 is YSLEER. The CDR3 is 14 amino acids. With 1 base removed from V and 8 bases from J, the gap between germline ends came to 14 bases. DNA of the CDR3: TGCGCCAGCAGCCAAGCAAGGGGAGGGCTCGGCTACACCTTC. It translates to CASSQARGGLGYTF.

This chain uses TRBV12-1 with TRBJ1-3; TRBD1 was called by the table and not checked on the DNA. TRBV12-1 is labeled a pseudogene. This CDR3 has 20 residues. The CDR3 DNA reads TGTGCCAGCAGCCCCCCTGGGACAGGGAAAGCTGGGGGACCCGGAAACACCATATATTTT. Encoded protein: CASSPPGTGKAGGPGNTIYF.

CDR3 loop: CASSQRQGQNQPQHF. The CDR3 region has the DNA TGTGCCAGCAGCCAGCGACAGGGCCAAAATCAGCCCCAGCATTTT. The rearrangement links TRBV7-8 to TRBJ1-5; 7 nucleotides align to TRBD1. V dropped 5 bases and J dropped 4; count of bases not matched to a gene: 8. In germline, CDR1 is SGHVS, CDR2 FQNEAQ. CDR3 size: 15 residues.

A single count supports this clone. CDR3 nucleotides: TGTGCCAGCGGCCAAACGGGACTAGCGGGAGGGTCGAACACCGGGGAGCTGTTTTTT. The encoded protein is CASGQTGLAGGSNTGELFF. The chain carries TRBV7-8 and TRBJ2-2; 16 bases match TRBD2. This CDR3 is 19 amino acids long. V shed 8 bases and J 0 bases; nucleotides not matched to a gene: 9. Germline V gene lookup returns CDR1 SGHVS and CDR2 FQNEAQ.

The chain uses TRBV5-6 and TRBJ2-2; 15 positions agree with TRBD2. The CDR3 contains 16 residues. Germline lookup yields CDR1 SGHDT and CDR2 YYEEEE. V was clipped by 4 bases and J by 6 bases; unmatched bases: 4. As DNA, the CDR3 is TGTGCCAGCAGCATCCGGACTAGCGGGAGGGCCGGGGAGCTGTTTTTT. Encoded protein: CASSIRTSGRAGELFF.

V and J are TRBV6-2 or TRBV6-3 and TRBJ1-3; D is ambiguous. With 2 bases removed from V and 1 base from J, the gap between germline ends came to 9 bases. This CDR3 has 15 residues. Germline V lookup: CDR1 MNHEY, CDR2 SVGEGT. Written as DNA, the CDR3 is TGTGCCAGCAGTTACAGAGGGAAATCTGGAAACACCATATATTTT. It codes for CASSYRGKSGNTIYF.

The chain employs TRBV19 and TRBJ1-3; possibly TRBD1 for D (5 bases). Looked up from germline, CDR1 is LNHDA and CDR2 is SQIVND (reference sequence). The CDR3 spans 15 residues. The V end lost 3 bases, the J end lost 2 bases, and 11 bases lay between the germline ends. The DNA of the CDR3 is TGTGCCAGTAGTATTGGAACAGGCCCTGGAAACACCATATATTTT. It is translated as CASSIGTGPGNTIYF. The full variable domain, completed using reference TRBV19 and TRBJ1-3, is DGGITQSPKYLFRKEGQNVTLSCEQNLNHDAMYWYRQDPGQGLRLIYYSQIVNDFQKGDIAEGYSVSREKKESFPLTVTSAQKNPTAFYLCASSIGTGPGNTIYFGEGSWLTVV.

The genes are TRBV4-3 and TRBJ2-3; D might be TRBD1 (5 bases). The CDR3 sequence is 17 residues long. Germline V gives CDR1 LGHNA, CDR2 YSLEER. Trimming took off 0 bases at V and 6 bases at J, with 19 bases between the two ends. CDR3 amino acids: CASSQDLGSRAGDTQYF. The CDR3 nucleotides read TGCGCCAGCAGCCAAGATCTCGGCAGTAGGGCAGGGGATACGCAGTATTTT.

CDR3 bases: TGTGCCAGCAGTTACTGGGGCACCTCCTACGAGCAGTACTTC. Residues: CASSYWGTSYEQYF. V usage is TRBV6-2 or TRBV6-3 and J usage is TRBJ2-7, with D possibly TRBD1 on 5 matching bases. The CDR3 consists of 14 residues. The germline V gene has CDR1 MNHEY and CDR2 SVGEGT. The V end lost 1 base, the J end lost 0 bases, and 7 bases lay between the germline ends.

The DNA for the CDR3 is TGTGCCAGCAGCCAAGATGGGGTCGACAGGGGGCCGCTCCTAAGGGGAAATTCACCCCTCCACTTT. Translating gives CASSQDGVDRGPLLRGNSPLHF. V gene TRBV3-1 (or the pseudogene TRBV3-2) combines with J gene TRBJ1-6; 10 nucleotides align to TRBD1. J lost 7 bases, V lost 0 bases, and 21 bases had no gene match. This CDR3 is built from 22 residues. In germline, CDR1 is LGHDT, CDR2 YNNKEL (reference sequence).

This chain links TRBV3-1 (or the pseudogene TRBV3-2) with TRBJ2-5; 11 bases line up with TRBD2. Germline CDR1 is LGHDT and CDR2 is YNNKEL (reference sequence). V lost 1 base to trimming and J lost 1 base; unmatched junction nucleotides: 2. CDR3 length: 16 residues. DNA for the CDR3: TGTGCCAGCAGCCAAGCGGGACTAGCGGTCCAAGAGACCCAGTACTTC. Translated, it gives CASSQAGLAVQETQYF.

This chain connects TRBV5-1 to TRBJ1-2; 9 bases agree with TRBD1. The CDR3 runs 17 residues. J gave up 4 bases and V 3 bases, and 13 bases lay outside the gene matches. Germline CDR1 and CDR2: SGHRS and YFSETQ. This chain's CDR3 is CASSSPGQGAPLYGYTF. In DNA form, the CDR3 reads TGCGCCAGCAGCTCCCCGGGACAGGGAGCGCCCCTCTATGGCTACACCTTC.

This clone appeared once. The chain carries TRBV6-5 and TRBJ1-1; possibly TRBD1 for D (6 bases). Trimming removed 6 bases from V and 1 base from J, with 15 bases in between. From germline, CDR1 is MNHEY and CDR2 SVGAGI. This CDR3 region has 15 residues. The CDR3 reads CASSRHGGPNTEAFF. CDR3 in DNA: TGTGCCAGCAGCAGACACGGGGGGCCGAACACTGAAGCTTTCTTT.

This chain uses TRBV11-2 with TRBJ1-6; tentatively, D is TRBD1 (5 bases). Trimming removed 7 bases at V and 6 bases at J, with 19 bases between. Germline CDR1 SGHAT, CDR2 FQNNGV. The CDR3 is 16 residues long. Here the CDR3 DNA reads TGTGCCAGCAAACGAGGCGGGACGGACTTTAATTCACCCCTCCACTTT. This gives the protein CASKRGGTDFNSPLHF.

This clone has just one count. The V and J genes are TRBV15 and TRBJ1-5; TRBD1 is a possible D gene (6 bases). CDR1 and CDR2 from the germline V gene are LNHNV and YYDKDF (reference sequence). Trimming took 0 bases from V and 7 from J, leaving 19 bases between them. There are 17 residues in the CDR3. The CDR3 DNA is TGTGCCACCAGCAGAGATGGGGGGGGGCGCCCCGGACAGCCCCAGCATTTT. Translating it yields CATSRDGGGRPGQPQHF.

This chain uses TRBV7-3 with TRBJ1-2, with D tentatively TRBD1 (6 bases). Per germline, CDR1 SGHTA and CDR2 FQGTGA. CDR3 size: 15 residues. V was cut by 5 bases and J by 0 bases, with 13 bases left in between. Here the CDR3 DNA reads TGTGCCAGCAGCCCGACAGGTGGTGCTAACTATGGCTACACCTTC. Its translation: CASSPTGGANYGYTF.

The chain couples TRBV7-9 to TRBJ1-5, with 12 bases identical to TRBD1. V lost 4 bases, J lost 9 bases, and 7 bases stayed unmatched. From germline, CDR1 is SEHNR and CDR2 FQNEAQ (reference sequence). CDR3 length: 15 amino acids. CDR3 region: CASSWGTGGAGPQHF. Written as DNA, the CDR3 is TGTGCCAGCAGCTGGGGGACAGGGGGCGCGGGGCCCCAGCATTTT.

The rearrangement links TRBV3-1 (or the pseudogene TRBV3-2) to TRBJ2-1; D is unresolved. Trimming left V 1 base short and J 7 bases short, with 8 bases between. The CDR3 is 13 residues long. The V gene's germline CDR1 is LGHDT and CDR2 YNNKEL (reference sequence). CDR3 in DNA: TGTGCCAGCAGCCAAGGTTCCGGGAATGAGCAGTTCTTC. As protein: CASSQGSGNEQFF.